A single sample gave rise to the 18 T cell receptor beta chains below, sequenced in a study of OX40 agonist ivuxolimab in advanced cancers. Libraries were prepared by immunoSEQ multiplex PCR; TCRdb keeps only in-frame clonotypes and omits some of them. The sample includes under 150,000 clones, about 93% of them seen just once. The specimen comprised CD4+ or CD8+ T cells sorted from blood, sampled in a trial of the OX40 agonist ivuxolimab. All receptors derive from an adult with an advanced solid tumor such as melanoma, head and neck, liver or kidney cancer.

This rearrangement joins TRBV28 to TRBJ1-4; TRBD1 agrees at 7 bases. This CDR3 region has 14 residues. From germline, CDR1 is MDHEN and CDR2 SYDVKM. With 4 bases clipped from V and 8 bases from J, the junction kept 7 bases outside the gene matches. CDR3 amino acids: CASSSGTVKEKLFF. The CDR3 nucleotides read TGTGCCAGCAGTTCCGGGACAGTTAAAGAAAAACTGTTTTTT.

The gene calls are TRBV10-3 and TRBJ2-2; the match to TRBD2 covers 8 bases. Germline V gene lookup returns CDR1 ENHRY and CDR2 SYGVKD. The junction had 15 bases not matched to a gene; V was cut back by 2 bases and J by 4 bases. CDR3 length: 19 amino acids. CDR3 DNA: TGTGCCATCAGTGAGAGAGGTGGACTAGCTGTCGGGCTCACCGGGGAGCTGTTTTTT. This gives the protein CAISERGGLAVGLTGELFF.

This sequence joins TRBV5-4 and TRBJ2-2; D call uncertain. V was shortened by 1 base and J by 4 bases, with 14 bases between the two germline ends. CDR1 and CDR2 (germline): SGHNT, YYREEE (reference sequence). The CDR3 is 16 residues long. The CDR3 region is CASSLRDRVLTGELFF. For the CDR3, the DNA is TGTGCCAGCAGCTTGAGGGATCGAGTTCTCACCGGGGAGCTGTTTTTT.

V is TRBV5-1 and J is TRBJ1-1, with D tentatively TRBD1 (6 bases). The germline CDR1 and CDR2 sequences are SGHRS and YFSETQ. The CDR3 runs to 14 residues. Trimming shortened V by 1 base and J by 5 bases, and 12 bases separated the two germline ends. This CDR3 is CASSLRGGKTEAFF. CDR3 nucleotides: TGCGCCAGCAGCTTGAGGGGGGGAAAAACTGAAGCTTTCTTT.

The gene calls are TRBV28 and TRBJ2-7, with 7 bases matching TRBD1. Germline V gene lookup returns CDR1 MDHEN and CDR2 SYDVKM. The J segment lost 2 bases and the V segment lost 4 bases, leaving 5 bases of the junction unmatched. The length of the CDR3 is 14 residues. The CDR3 DNA reads TGTGCCAGCAGTTCCTCCGACAGGGCCTACGAGCAGTACTTC. It translates to CASSSSDRAYEQYF.

The genes are TRBV6-1 and TRBJ1-1, with D maybe TRBD1 (5 bases). The germline V and J ends were trimmed by 6 bases and 2 bases, with 10 bases remaining between them. CDR3 length: 13 amino acids. From germline, CDR1 is MNHNS and CDR2 SASEGT. The CDR3 bases are TGTGCCAGCAGAAGGGGTTATAACACTGAAGCTTTCTTT. It translates to CASRRGYNTEAFF.

This chain links TRBV10-3 with TRBJ1-1; D unclear. The CDR3 spans 12 residues. The V end lost 4 bases, the J end lost 1 base, and 4 bases lay between the germline ends. The germline gives CDR1 ENHRY, CDR2 SYGVKD. CDR3 bases: TGTGCCATCAGTGCGCCGAACACTGAAGCTTTCTTT. Protein product: CAISAPNTEAFF.

Regarding this clone: At one end, the junction sequence differs from germline, possibly due to a read error. The gene calls are TRBV15 and TRBJ2-3; D not certain. The germline CDR1 and CDR2 sequences are LNHNV and YYDKDF (reference sequence). The CDR3 has 15 amino acids. The DNA of the CDR3 is TGTGCCACCAGCCGAGACCGTTCCTACACAGATACGCAGTATTTT. Residues: CATSRDRSYTDTQYF.

The chain's CDR3 is CASRHHSEMNTEAFF. The CDR3 DNA sequence: TGTGCCAGCAGACACCACAGCGAGATGAACACTGAAGCTTTCTTT. The chain couples TRBV6-5 to TRBJ1-1; no definite D call. V lost 6 bases to trimming and J lost 0 bases, with 14 bases between them. The germline V gene has CDR1 MNHEY and CDR2 SVGAGI. This CDR3 region has 15 residues.

This chain links TRBV4-3 with TRBJ1-2; 7 nucleotides align to TRBD1. The germline CDR1 and CDR2 sequences are LGHNA and YSLEER. This CDR3 spans 11 amino acids. The V segment lost 4 bases and the J segment 12 bases; nucleotides outside the gene matches: 5. This chain's CDR3 is CASSPQGGDTF. For the CDR3, the DNA is TGCGCCAGCAGCCCGCAGGGGGGGGACACCTTC.

This chain connects TRBV4-1 to TRBJ1-6; D unresolved. CDR1 is MGHRA and CDR2 is YSYEKL in the germline V gene. V lost 1 base to trimming and J lost 10 bases, with 17 bases between them. CDR3 size: 16 residues. CDR3 sequence (DNA): TGCGCCAGCAGCCAAGTTTTAGGAGGGTACGGCTCACCCCTCCACTTT. It yields the protein CASSQVLGGYGSPLHF.

The chain combines TRBV10-3 with TRBJ1-1, with D uncertain. This CDR3 contains 12 residues. Germline loops: CDR1 ENHRY, CDR2 SYGVKD. V lost 11 bases and J 1 base, leaving 11 bases between the germline ends. CDR3 bases: TGTGCCGCCCGAAGACCGAACACTGAAGCTTTCTTT. This gives the protein CAARRPNTEAFF.

The V call is TRBV9, the J call TRBJ2-3; D gene unclear. Germline CDR1 is SGDLS and CDR2 is YYNGEE. This CDR3 comprises 14 residues. The ends were cut back, 6 bases at V and 0 bases at J, with 11 bases in the middle. Here the CDR3 reads CASNPDPSTDTQYF. CDR3 in DNA: TGTGCCAGCAACCCCGACCCAAGCACAGATACGCAGTATTTT.

For this clone: At one of its ends the junction is not consistent with the germline gene, which may arise from a read error. The chain links TRBV6-1 to TRBJ1-2; perhaps TRBD1 as D (6 bases). The CDR3 extends over 13 amino acids. Germline V CDR1 and CDR2: MNHNS, SASEGT. CDR3 nucleotides: TGTGCCAGCAGTCCCGTCGGGGGCCTGGTATTGTCCTTC. Translated: CASSPVGGLVLSF.

This clone was seen once. V and J are TRBV4-3 and TRBJ1-2; 9 nucleotides align to TRBD1. The V and J ends lost 1 base and 8 bases, in that order; junction bases with no gene match: 8. This CDR3 spans 15 amino acids. CDR1 LGHNA and CDR2 YSLEER come from the germline V gene. The CDR3 here is CASSQGGQGRDGYTF. The CDR3 DNA reads as TGCGCCAGCAGCCAAGGGGGACAGGGCCGAGACGGCTACACCTTC.

This chain connects TRBV1 to TRBJ2-1; the listed D gene, TRBD2, was not tested against the DNA. TRBV1 is classified as a pseudogene. The CDR3 spans 15 residues. The CDR3 DNA reads as TGCACCAGCAGCCAAGGGAGGGGCCGCTACAATGAGCAGTTCTTC. This translates into CTSSQGRGRYNEQFF.

The J gene is TRBJ2-5, the V gene TRBV5-1, with 8 positions matching TRBD1. Losses at the gene ends were 0 bases for V and 5 bases for J; bases not matched to a gene: 9. The CDR3 is 16 amino acids. Germline values: CDR1 SGHRS, CDR2 YFSETQ. The CDR3 sequence: CASSLGARGRVETQYF. In nucleotides, the CDR3 is TGCGCCAGCAGCTTGGGGGCCAGGGGGCGCGTGGAGACCCAGTACTTC.

This rearrangement joins TRBV7-3 to TRBJ2-7; 8 nucleotides match TRBD1. Trimming at V came to 2 bases and at J to 4 bases, leaving 7 bases not matched to a gene. The CDR3 is made up of 15 amino acids. CDR1 is SGHTA and CDR2 is FQGTGA in the germline V gene. The CDR3 loop is CASSLPGQAEYEQYF. The CDR3 DNA sequence: TGTGCCAGCAGCTTACCGGGACAGGCGGAATACGAGCAGTACTTC.